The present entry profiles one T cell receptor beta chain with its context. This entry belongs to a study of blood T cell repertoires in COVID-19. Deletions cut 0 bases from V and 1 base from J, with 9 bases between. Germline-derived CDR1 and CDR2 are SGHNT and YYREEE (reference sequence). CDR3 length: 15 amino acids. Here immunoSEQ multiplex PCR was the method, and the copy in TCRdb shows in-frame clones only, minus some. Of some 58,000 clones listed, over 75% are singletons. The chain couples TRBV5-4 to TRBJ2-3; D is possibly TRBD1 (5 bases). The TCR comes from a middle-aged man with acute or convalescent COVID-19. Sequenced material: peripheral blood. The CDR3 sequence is CASSLALRGTDTQYF. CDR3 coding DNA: TGTGCCAGCAGCTTGGCCCTCAGGGGCACAGATACGCAGTATTTT. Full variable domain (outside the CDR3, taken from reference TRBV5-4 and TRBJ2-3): ETGVTQSPTHLIKTRGQQVTLRCSSQSGHNTVSWYQQALGQGPQFIFQYYREEENGRGNFPPRFSGLQFPNYSSELNVNALELDDSALYLCASSLALRGTDTQYFGPGTRLTVL.